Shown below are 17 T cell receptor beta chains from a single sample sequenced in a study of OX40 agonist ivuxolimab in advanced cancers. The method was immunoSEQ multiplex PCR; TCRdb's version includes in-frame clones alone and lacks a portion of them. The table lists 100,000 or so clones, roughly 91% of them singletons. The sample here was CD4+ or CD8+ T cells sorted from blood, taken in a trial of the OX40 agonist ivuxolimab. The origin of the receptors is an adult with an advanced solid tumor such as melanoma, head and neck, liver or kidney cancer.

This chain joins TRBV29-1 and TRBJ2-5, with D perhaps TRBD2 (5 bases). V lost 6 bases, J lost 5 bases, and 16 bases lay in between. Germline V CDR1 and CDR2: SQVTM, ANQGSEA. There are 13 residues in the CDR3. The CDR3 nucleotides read TGCAGCGTAAGTGTTCCGGGATCTGAGACCCAGTACTTC. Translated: CSVSVPGSETQYF.

The CDR3 DNA is TGTGCCAGCAGCGCAATGGACGGGACAGCCACTTGGGACACCATATATTTT. Its protein is CASSAMDGTATWDTIYF. The chain combines TRBV9 with TRBJ1-3; 7 nucleotides agree with TRBD1. The CDR3 totals 17 residues. V was clipped by 3 bases and J by 8 bases; unmatched bases: 17. Germline V gives CDR1 SGDLS, CDR2 YYNGEE.

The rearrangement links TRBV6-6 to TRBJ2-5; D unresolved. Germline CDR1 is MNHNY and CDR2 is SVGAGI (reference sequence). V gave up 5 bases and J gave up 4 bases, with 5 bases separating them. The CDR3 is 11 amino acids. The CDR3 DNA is TGTGCCAGCAGTGGGGTAGAGACCCAGTACTTC. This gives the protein CASSGVETQYF.

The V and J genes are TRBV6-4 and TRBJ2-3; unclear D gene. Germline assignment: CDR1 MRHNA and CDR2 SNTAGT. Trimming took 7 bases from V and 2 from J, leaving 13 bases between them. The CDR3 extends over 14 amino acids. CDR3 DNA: TGTGCCAGCATAAGAACGCAACCCACAGATACGCAGTATTTT. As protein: CASIRTQPTDTQYF.

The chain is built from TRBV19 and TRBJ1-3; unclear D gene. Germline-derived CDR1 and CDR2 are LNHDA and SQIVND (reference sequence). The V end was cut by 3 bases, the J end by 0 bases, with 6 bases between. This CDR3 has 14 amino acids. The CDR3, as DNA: TGTGCCAGTAGTATCACTTACTCTGGAAACACCATATATTTT. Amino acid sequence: CASSITYSGNTIYF.

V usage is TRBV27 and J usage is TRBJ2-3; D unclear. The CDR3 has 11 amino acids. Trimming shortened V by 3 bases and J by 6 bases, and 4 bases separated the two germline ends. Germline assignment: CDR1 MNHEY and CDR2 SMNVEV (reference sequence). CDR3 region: CASSFYDTQYF. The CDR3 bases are TGTGCCAGCAGTTTCTACGATACGCAGTATTTT.

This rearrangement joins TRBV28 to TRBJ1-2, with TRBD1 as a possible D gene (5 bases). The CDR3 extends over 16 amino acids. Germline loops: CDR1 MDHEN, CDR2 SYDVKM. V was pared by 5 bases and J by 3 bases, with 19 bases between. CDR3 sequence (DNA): TGTGCCAGCAGTGACCCCTGGGGCGGCGCGGACTATGGCTACACCTTC. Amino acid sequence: CASSDPWGGADYGYTF.

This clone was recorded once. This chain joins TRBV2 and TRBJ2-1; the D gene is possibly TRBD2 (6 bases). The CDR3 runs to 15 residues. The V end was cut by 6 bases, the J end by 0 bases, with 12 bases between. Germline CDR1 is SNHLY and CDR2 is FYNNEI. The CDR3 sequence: CASRVAESSYNEQFF. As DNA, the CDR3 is TGTGCCAGCAGAGTAGCGGAAAGCTCCTACAATGAGCAGTTCTTC.

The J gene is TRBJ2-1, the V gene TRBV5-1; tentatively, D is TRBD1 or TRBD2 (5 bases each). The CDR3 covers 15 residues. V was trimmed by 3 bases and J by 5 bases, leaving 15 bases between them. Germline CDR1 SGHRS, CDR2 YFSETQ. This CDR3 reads CASSWDGGSNNEQFF. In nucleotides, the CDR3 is TGCGCCAGCAGCTGGGACGGCGGTTCAAACAATGAGCAGTTCTTC.

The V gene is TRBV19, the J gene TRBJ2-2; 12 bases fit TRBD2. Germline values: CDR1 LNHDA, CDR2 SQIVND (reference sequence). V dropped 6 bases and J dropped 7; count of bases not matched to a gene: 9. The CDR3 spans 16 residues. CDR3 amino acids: CASRTLAGGPVGELFF. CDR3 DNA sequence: TGTGCCAGTAGGACTCTAGCGGGAGGGCCGGTCGGGGAGCTGTTTTTT.

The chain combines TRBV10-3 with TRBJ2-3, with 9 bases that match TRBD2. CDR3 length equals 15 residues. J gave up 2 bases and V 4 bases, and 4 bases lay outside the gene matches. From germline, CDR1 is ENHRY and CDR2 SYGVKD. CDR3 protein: CAISGSGGSTDTQYF. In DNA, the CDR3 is TGTGCCATCAGTGGTAGCGGGGGCTCCACAGATACGCAGTATTTT.

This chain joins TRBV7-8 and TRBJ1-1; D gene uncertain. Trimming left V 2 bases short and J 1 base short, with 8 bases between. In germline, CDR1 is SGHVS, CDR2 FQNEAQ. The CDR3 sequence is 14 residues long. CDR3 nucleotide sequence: TGTGCCAGCAGCTTACAGGCAGGGAACACTGAAGCTTTCTTT. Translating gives CASSLQAGNTEAFF.

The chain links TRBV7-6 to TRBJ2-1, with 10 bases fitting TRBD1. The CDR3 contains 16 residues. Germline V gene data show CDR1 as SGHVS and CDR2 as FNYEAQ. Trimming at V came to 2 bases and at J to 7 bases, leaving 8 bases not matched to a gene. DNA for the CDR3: TGTGCCAGCAGCTTATTAGTAGGACAGGGGGGTAATGAGCAGTTCTTC. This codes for CASSLLVGQGGNEQFF.

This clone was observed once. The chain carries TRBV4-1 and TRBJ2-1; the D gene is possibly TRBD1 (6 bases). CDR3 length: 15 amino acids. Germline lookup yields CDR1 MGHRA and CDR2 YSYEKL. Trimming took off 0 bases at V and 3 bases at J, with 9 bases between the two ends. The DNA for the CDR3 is TGCGCCAGCAGCCAAGAACAGGGCGACTACAATGAGCAGTTCTTC. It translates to CASSQEQGDYNEQFF.

CDR3 region: CAWGQTASTEAFF. Here the CDR3 DNA reads TGTGCCTGGGGACAGACGGCTAGCACTGAAGCTTTCTTT. V is TRBV30 and J is TRBJ1-1, with a weak D call TRBD1 (6 bases). Germline-derived CDR1 and CDR2 are GTSNPN and SVGIG (reference sequence). CDR3 length: 13 amino acids. Trimming cost V 5 bases and J 4 bases, with 14 bases left between them.

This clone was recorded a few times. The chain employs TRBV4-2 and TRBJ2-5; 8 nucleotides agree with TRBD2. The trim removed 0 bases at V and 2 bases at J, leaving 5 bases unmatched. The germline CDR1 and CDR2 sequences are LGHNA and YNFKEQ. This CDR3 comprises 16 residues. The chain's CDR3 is CASSQDWAGGQETQYF. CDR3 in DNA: TGTGCCAGCAGCCAAGATTGGGCGGGGGGTCAAGAGACCCAGTACTTC.

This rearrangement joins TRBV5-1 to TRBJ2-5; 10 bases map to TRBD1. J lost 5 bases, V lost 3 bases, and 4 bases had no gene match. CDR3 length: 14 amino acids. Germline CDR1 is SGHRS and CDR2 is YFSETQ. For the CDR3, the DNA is TGCGCCAGCAGCTCGACAGGGGGCGGCGAGACCCAGTACTTC. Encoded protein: CASSSTGGGETQYF.